This passage covers 10 T cell receptor beta chains from one sample sequenced in a study of blood T cell repertoires in COVID-19. The data were produced by immunoSEQ multiplex PCR, yet TCRdb's version contains in-frame clones alone and is incomplete. The profile shows 490,000 or so clones, about 85% of them singletons. The sequencing input was PBMCs or T cells enriched from blood (not recorded which). The source of these receptors is a woman aged 60-75 years who had recovered from COVID-19.

In this sample, this clone turned up once. V usage is TRBV5-1 and J usage is TRBJ2-1; perhaps TRBD2 as D (6 bases). The V gene lost 4 bases and the J gene lost 6 bases, with 17 bases spanning the gap. Germline V gives CDR1 SGHRS, CDR2 YFSETQ. This CDR3 contains 15 residues. For the CDR3, the DNA is TGCGCCAGCAGCACAACCGGGGGTTCGGTCAATGAGCAGTTCTTC. This gives the protein CASSTTGGSVNEQFF.

This clone was seen only once. The genes are TRBV6-5 and TRBJ1-2; TRBD1 agrees at 7 bases. The J segment lost 4 bases and the V segment lost 6 bases, leaving 8 bases of the junction unmatched. CDR3 size: 14 residues. Per the germline V gene, CDR1 is MNHEY and CDR2 is SVGAGI. The CDR3 here is CASSPRDSGYGYTF. The CDR3 DNA follows: TGTGCCAGCAGCCCAAGGGACAGCGGCTATGGCTACACCTTC.

This chain's CDR3 is CASSQGLELSQPQHF. The CDR3 DNA sequence: TGTGCCAGCAGCCAAGGGTTAGAATTGAGTCAGCCCCAGCATTTT. The chain is built from TRBV3-1 (or the pseudogene TRBV3-2) and TRBJ1-5; D unresolved. Germline assignment: CDR1 LGHDT and CDR2 YNNKEL (reference sequence). The V end lost 1 base, the J end lost 6 bases, and 13 bases lay between the germline ends. This CDR3 is 15 amino acids long.

The rearrangement uses TRBV7-2 and TRBJ1-1; 9 nucleotides agree with TRBD1. J gave up 5 bases and V 3 bases, and 10 bases lay outside the gene matches. The length of the CDR3 is 16 residues. Germline V gives CDR1 SGHTA, CDR2 FQGNSA. The CDR3: CASSFSRGTGLTEAFF. In DNA form, the CDR3 reads TGTGCCAGCAGCTTCTCTCGGGGGACAGGGTTAACTGAAGCTTTCTTT.

This rearrangement joins TRBV6-5 to TRBJ1-1; D is unresolved. Germline V CDR1 and CDR2: MNHEY, SVGAGI. The length of the CDR3 is 15 residues. V was trimmed by 6 bases and J by 1 base, leaving 15 bases between them. The CDR3 spells CASSPRALKNTEAFF. The CDR3 nucleotides are TGTGCCAGCAGCCCGCGGGCACTTAAGAACACTGAAGCTTTCTTT.

The CDR3 DNA reads as TGTGCCAGCAGTTACGAAGGGGGTTACCGGGACACTGAAGCTTTCTTT. Translated, it gives CASSYEGGYRDTEAFF. The rearrangement links TRBV6-5 to TRBJ1-1; perhaps TRBD1 as D (6 bases). The CDR3 contains 16 residues. V dropped 2 bases and J dropped 3 bases, with 16 bases sitting between them. Germline assignment: CDR1 MNHEY and CDR2 SVGAGI.

Here the CDR3 reads CASSSGQEGQFF. CDR3 bases: TGTGCCAGCAGCTCAGGACAGGAGGGGCAGTTCTTC. The chain couples TRBV9 to TRBJ2-1; D is perhaps TRBD1 (7 bases). The germline CDR1 and CDR2 sequences are SGDLS and YYNGEE. The germline V and J ends were trimmed by 4 bases and 12 bases, with 14 bases remaining between them. The CDR3 has 12 residues.

The V call is TRBV18, the J call TRBJ2-3; 8 bases are a match to TRBD1. The germline CDR1 and CDR2 sequences are KGHSH and LQKENI. V lost 3 bases and J lost 0; bases outside the gene matches: 5. This CDR3 has 16 amino acids. The chain's CDR3 is CASSPGTGESTDTQYF. CDR3 DNA: TGTGCCAGCTCACCGGGGACAGGAGAGAGCACAGATACGCAGTATTTT. The entire variable domain, with the rest obtained from reference TRBV18 and TRBJ2-3, is as follows: NAGVMQNPRHLVRRRGQEARLRCSPMKGHSHVYWYRQLPEEGLKFMVYLQKENIIDESGMPKERFSAEFPKEGPSILRIQQVVRGDSAAYFCASSPGTGESTDTQYFGPGTRLTVL.

J is TRBJ2-7 and V is TRBV9, with unresolved D. V lost 0 bases and J 0 bases, leaving 10 bases between the germline ends. Germline V gene data show CDR1 as SGDLS and CDR2 as YYNGEE. This CDR3 is 15 amino acids long. CDR3 protein: CASSVVDGVSYEQYF. CDR3 bases: TGTGCCAGCAGCGTAGTAGATGGAGTCTCCTACGAGCAGTACTTC.

The chain has TRBV6-6 and TRBJ1-2; D is ambiguous. The CDR3 is made up of 15 amino acids. The ends were cut back, 4 bases at V and 4 bases at J, with 16 bases in the middle. Germline V gene sequence: CDR1 MNHNY, CDR2 SVGAGI (reference sequence). This CDR3 is CASSSFGGDGYGYTF. The CDR3 DNA reads as TGTGCCAGCAGTTCCTTCGGCGGGGATGGCTATGGCTACACCTTC.